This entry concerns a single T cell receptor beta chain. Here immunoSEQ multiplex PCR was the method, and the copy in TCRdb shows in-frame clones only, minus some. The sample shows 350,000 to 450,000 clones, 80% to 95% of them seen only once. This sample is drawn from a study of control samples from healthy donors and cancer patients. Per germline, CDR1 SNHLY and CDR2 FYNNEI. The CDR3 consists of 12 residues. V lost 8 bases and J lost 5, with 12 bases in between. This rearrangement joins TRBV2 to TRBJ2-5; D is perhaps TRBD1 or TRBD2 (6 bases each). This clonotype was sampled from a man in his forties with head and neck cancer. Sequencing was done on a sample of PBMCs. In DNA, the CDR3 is TGTGCCAGCCAGGGGACTGCCGAGACCCAGTACTTC. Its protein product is CASQGTAETQYF.